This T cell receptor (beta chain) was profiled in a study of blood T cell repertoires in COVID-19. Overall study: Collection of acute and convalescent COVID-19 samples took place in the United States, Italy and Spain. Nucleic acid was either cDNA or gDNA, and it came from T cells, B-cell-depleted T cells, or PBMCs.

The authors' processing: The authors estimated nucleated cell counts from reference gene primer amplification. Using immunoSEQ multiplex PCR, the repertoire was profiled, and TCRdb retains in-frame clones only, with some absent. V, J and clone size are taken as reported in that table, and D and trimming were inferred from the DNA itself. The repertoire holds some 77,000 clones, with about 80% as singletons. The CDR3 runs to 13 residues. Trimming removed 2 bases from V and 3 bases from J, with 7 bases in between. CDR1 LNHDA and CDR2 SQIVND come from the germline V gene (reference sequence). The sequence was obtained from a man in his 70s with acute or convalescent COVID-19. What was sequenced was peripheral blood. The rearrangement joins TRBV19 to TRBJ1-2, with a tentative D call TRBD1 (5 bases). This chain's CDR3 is CASSISTDYGYTF. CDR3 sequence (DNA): TGTGCCAGTAGTATATCGACAGACTATGGCTACACCTTC.